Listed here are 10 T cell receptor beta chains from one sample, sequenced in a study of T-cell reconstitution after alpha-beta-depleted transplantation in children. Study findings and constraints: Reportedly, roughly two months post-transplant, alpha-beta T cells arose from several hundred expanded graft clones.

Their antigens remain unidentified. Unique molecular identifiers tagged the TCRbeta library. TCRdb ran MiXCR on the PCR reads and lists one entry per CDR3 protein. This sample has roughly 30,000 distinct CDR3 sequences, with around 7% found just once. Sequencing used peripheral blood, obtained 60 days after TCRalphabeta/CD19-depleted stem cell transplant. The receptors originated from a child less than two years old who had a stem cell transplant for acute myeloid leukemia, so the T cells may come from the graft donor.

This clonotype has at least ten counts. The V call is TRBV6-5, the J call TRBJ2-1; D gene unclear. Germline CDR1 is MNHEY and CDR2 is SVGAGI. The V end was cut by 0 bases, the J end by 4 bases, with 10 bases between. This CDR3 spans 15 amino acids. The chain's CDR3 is CASSYSDPMYNEQFF. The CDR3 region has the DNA TGTGCCAGCAGTTACTCTGACCCTATGTACAATGAGCAGTTCTTC.

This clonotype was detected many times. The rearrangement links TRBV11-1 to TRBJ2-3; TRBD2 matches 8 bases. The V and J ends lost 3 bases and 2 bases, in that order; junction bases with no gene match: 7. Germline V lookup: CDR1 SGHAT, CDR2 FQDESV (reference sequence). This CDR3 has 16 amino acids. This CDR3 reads CASSFGPAGDTDTQYF. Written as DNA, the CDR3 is TGTGCCAGCAGCTTTGGCCCAGCGGGGGACACAGATACGCAGTATTTT. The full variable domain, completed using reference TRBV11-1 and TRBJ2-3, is EAEVAQSPRYKITEKSQAVAFWCDPISGHATLYWYRQILGQGPELLVQFQDESVVDDSQLPKDRFSAERLKGVDSTLKIQPAELGDSAMYLCASSFGPAGDTDTQYFGPGTRLTVL.

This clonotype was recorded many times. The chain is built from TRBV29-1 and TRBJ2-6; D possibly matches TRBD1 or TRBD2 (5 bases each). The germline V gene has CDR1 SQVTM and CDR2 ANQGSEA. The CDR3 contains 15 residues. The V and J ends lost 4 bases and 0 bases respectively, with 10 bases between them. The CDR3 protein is CSVVGDPSGANVLTF. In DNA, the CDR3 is TGCAGCGTTGTCGGGGACCCCTCTGGGGCCAACGTCCTGACTTTC.

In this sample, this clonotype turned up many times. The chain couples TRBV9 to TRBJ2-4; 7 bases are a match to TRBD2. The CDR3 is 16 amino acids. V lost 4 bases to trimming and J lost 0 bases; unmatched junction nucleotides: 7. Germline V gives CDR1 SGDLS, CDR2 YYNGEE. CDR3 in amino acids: CASSSPSGVAKNIQYF. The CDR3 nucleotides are TGTGCCAGCAGCTCCCCTAGCGGAGTAGCCAAAAACATTCAGTACTTC.

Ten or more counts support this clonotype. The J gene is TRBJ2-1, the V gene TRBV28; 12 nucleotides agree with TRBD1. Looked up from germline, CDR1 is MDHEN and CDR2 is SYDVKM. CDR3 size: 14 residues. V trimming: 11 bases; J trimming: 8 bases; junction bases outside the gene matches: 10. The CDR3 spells CAVTRDRGPDEQFF. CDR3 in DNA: TGTGCCGTAACCCGGGACAGGGGGCCTGATGAGCAGTTCTTC.

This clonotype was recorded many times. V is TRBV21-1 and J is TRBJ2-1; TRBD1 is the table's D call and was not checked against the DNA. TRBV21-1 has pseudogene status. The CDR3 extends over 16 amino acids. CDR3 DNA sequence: TGTGCCAGCAGCAAGCGGCCCCGCAGGGGGCATAATGAGCAGTTCTTC. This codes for CASSKRPRRGHNEQFF.

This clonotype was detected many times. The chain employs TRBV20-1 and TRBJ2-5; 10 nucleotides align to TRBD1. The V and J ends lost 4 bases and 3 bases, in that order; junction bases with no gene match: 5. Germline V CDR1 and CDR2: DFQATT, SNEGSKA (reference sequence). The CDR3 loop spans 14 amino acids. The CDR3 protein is CSATPGTGEETQYF. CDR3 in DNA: TGCAGTGCTACCCCCGGGACAGGGGAAGAGACCCAGTACTTC.

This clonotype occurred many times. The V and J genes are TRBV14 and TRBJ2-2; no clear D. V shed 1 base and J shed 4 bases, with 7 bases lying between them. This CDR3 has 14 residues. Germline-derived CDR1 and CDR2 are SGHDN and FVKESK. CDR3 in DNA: TGTGCCAGCAGCCAAGCGTTTGCCACCGGGGAGCTGTTTTTT. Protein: CASSQAFATGELFF.

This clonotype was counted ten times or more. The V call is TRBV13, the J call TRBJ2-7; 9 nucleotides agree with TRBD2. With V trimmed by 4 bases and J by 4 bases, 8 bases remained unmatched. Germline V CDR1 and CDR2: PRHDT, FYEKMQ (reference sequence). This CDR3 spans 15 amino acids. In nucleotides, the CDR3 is TGTGCCAGCAGCTCTTCTAGCGGGGATGTTTACGAGCAGTACTTC. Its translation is CASSSSSGDVYEQYF.

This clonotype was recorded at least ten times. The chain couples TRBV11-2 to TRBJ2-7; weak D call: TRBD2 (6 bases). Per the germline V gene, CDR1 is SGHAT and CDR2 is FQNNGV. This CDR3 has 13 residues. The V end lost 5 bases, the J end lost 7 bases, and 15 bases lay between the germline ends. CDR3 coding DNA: TGTGCCAGCAGCCTCCGGGTGGCGGGGGAGCAGTACTTC. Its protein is CASSLRVAGEQYF.